These T cell receptor beta chains were read from a single sample in a study of T-cell memory formation after mild COVID-19. TCRdb reanalysed the 5' RACE reads using MiXCR and keeps one entry per CDR3 protein. The sample has hundreds of thousands of distinct CDR3 sequences; about a sixth are singletons. The sequencing input was PBMCs or a T cell subset sorted from them (not recorded which). The receptor source for this set is a man aged 18-30 years who had mild COVID-19 (a few samples of this study predate the infection). Cell type and time point are not known. Both conserved end residues are part of each CDR3. Fields, in order: V gene, J gene, clone size, D gene, CDR3 DNA, CDR3 protein. The D gene is left open where the match is weak. Clone size is given for some rows only: seen once, a few or many times, or a class if the clone is expanded.

TRBV5-1	TRBJ2-1	many	NA	TGCGCCAGCAGCACCACCTATTACAATGAGCAGTTCTTC	CASSTTYYNEQFF
TRBV18	TRBJ2-3	NA	NA	TGTGCCAGCTCACCAAGCGTAGGCACAGATACGCAGTATTTT	CASSPSVGTDTQYF
TRBV28	TRBJ1-6	few	NA	TGTGCCAGCAGTTTACATCGGGTGGGCTCACCCCTCCACTTT	CASSLHRVGSPLHF
TRBV7-2	TRBJ1-5	NA	NA	TGTGCCAGCAGCCACCGGGACGGCAATCAGCCCCAGCATTTT	CASSHRDGNQPQHF
TRBV7-2	TRBJ2-1	NA	NA	TGTGCCAGCAGCTTAATGGGAGTTGAGCAGTTCTTC	CASSLMGVEQFF
TRBV5-1	TRBJ2-3	NA	TRBD1	TGCGCCAGCAGCAAAGGGACAGTTCTGGGCTCAGATACGCAGTATTTT	CASSKGTVLGSDTQYF
TRBV6-1	TRBJ2-2	many	NA	TGTGCCAGCAGGTGGGCAGAGGAGCTGTTTTTT	CASRWAEELFF
TRBV12-3/TRBV12-4	TRBJ1-2	few	TRBD1	TGTGCCAGCAGTCCGTTGGGACAGGGCTATGGCTACACCTTC	CASSPLGQGYGYTF
TRBV5-1	TRBJ1-1	NA	NA	TGCGCCAGCAGCCCGACAAACCTGAACACTGAAGCTTTCTTT	CASSPTNLNTEAFF
TRBV3-1	TRBJ2-1	few	NA	TGTGCCAGCAGCCAAAGCTGGGCAGGCGGTGAGCAGTTCTTC	CASSQSWAGGEQFF
TRBV6-2/TRBV6-3	TRBJ2-7	NA	NA	TGTGCCAGCAGCCCAACAGTCACCCTCTACGAGCAGTACTTC	CASSPTVTLYEQYF
TRBV2	TRBJ1-1	few	NA	TGTGCCAGCAGTGACCTCGCTAACACTGAAGCTTTCTTT	CASSDLANTEAFF
TRBV6-2/TRBV6-3	TRBJ2-6	NA	NA	TGTGCCAGCAGTTTGTGGGGGACTGGGGCCAACGTCCTGACTTTC	CASSLWGTGANVLTF
TRBV6-2/TRBV6-3	TRBJ2-1	few	NA	TGTGCCAGCAGCTTGTGGTATGAGCAGTTCTTC	CASSLWYEQFF
TRBV19	TRBJ2-7	NA	TRBD1	TGTGCCAGTAGTCGGACAGGGCGCAAGGAGTCACGCTACGAGCAGTACTTC	CASSRTGRKESRYEQYF
TRBV5-6	TRBJ2-7	few	TRBD1	TGTGCCAGCAGCTTCCAGGACAGGTTCAACGAGCAGTACTTC	CASSFQDRFNEQYF
TRBV6-5	TRBJ2-5	NA	TRBD1	TGTGCCGCTACTGGGGGACAGACACAGTACTTC	CAATGGQTQYF
TRBV7-8	TRBJ2-6	many	NA	TGTGCCAGCAGCTTAGGGCACTCTGGGGCCAACGTCCTGACTTTC	CASSLGHSGANVLTF
TRBV6-2/TRBV6-3	TRBJ2-2	NA	TRBD2	TGTGCCAGCAGTTCACGGGGGGGACTGGGCACCGGGGAGCTGTTTTTT	CASSSRGGLGTGELFF
TRBV24-1	TRBJ2-7	few	NA	TGTGCCACCAGTGACTCGGACAGATACGAGCAGTACTTC	CATSDSDRYEQYF
TRBV4-3	TRBJ1-1	NA	NA	TGCGCCAGCAGCCAGGACGATGAAGGAGGGGCTGAAGCTTTCTTT	CASSQDDEGGAEAFF
TRBV12-3/TRBV12-4	TRBJ2-1	NA	TRBD2	TGTGCCAGCAGTTCTAGCGGTTACAATGAGCAGTTCTTC	CASSSSGYNEQFF
TRBV5-8	TRBJ2-1	few	NA	TGTGCCAGCAGCTTGGCTCCGGATGAGCAGTTCTTC	CASSLAPDEQFF
TRBV24-1	TRBJ2-1	NA	NA	TGTGCCACCAGTGATCCGACGGGGTCTTCCTACAATGAGCAGTTCTTC	CATSDPTGSSYNEQFF
TRBV20-1	TRBJ1-5	NA	TRBD1	TGCAGTGCTAGCGGATATGACAGGGGCGGTCAGCCCCAGCATTTT	CSASGYDRGGQPQHF
TRBV11-2	TRBJ1-2	NA	NA	TGTGCCAGAAGCGGGGTCCGGGGAAGTTTCTCTGGCTACACCTTC	CARSGVRGSFSGYTF
TRBV14	TRBJ2-5	once	NA	TGTGCCAGCAGCCAATTGGGACGGCAAGAGACCCAGTACTTC	CASSQLGRQETQYF
TRBV9	TRBJ2-7	few	TRBD1	TGTGCCAGCAGCATTACAGGGGCCTCCTACGAGCAGTACTTC	CASSITGASYEQYF
TRBV12-3/TRBV12-4	TRBJ2-3	NA	NA	TGTGCCAGCAGTTTTGGGGGGACCCAGGAATTT	CASSFGGTQEF
TRBV10-3	TRBJ2-7	NA	NA	TGTGCCATCAGTGAGCTGCGGGACAGCTACGAGCAGTACTTC	CAISELRDSYEQYF
TRBV27	TRBJ1-5	NA	NA	TGTGCCAGCAGCCGACTAGGGTTGGATCAGCCCCAGCATTTT	CASSRLGLDQPQHF
TRBV6-6	TRBJ1-6	few	NA	TGTGCCAGCAGTATCGAGACAGGCTATAATTCACCCCTCCACTTT	CASSIETGYNSPLHF
TRBV5-1	TRBJ1-1	few	NA	TGCGCCAGCAGCTTAGTTTTAGGGACGAATGAAGCTTTCTTT	CASSLVLGTNEAFF
TRBV12-3/TRBV12-4	TRBJ2-2	NA	NA	TGTGCCAGCAGTAGGGCCGCGAACACCGGGGAGCTGTTTTTT	CASSRAANTGELFF
TRBV6-2/TRBV6-3	TRBJ2-2	few	NA	TGTGCCAGCAGTTACTCGATAGGTGGCACCGGGGAGCTGTTTTTT	CASSYSIGGTGELFF
TRBV6-6	TRBJ1-4	NA	TRBD1	TGTGCCAGCAGGACAGGGTATTTGAATGAAAAACTGTTTTTT	CASRTGYLNEKLFF
TRBV4-2	TRBJ1-1	NA	NA	TGTGCCAGCACCTACGACAGGAACACTGAAGCTTTCTTT	CASTYDRNTEAFF
TRBV6-1	TRBJ1-2	NA	NA	TGTGCCAGCAGTGAGTCCTATTCCGCTAACTATGGCTACACCTTC	CASSESYSANYGYTF
TRBV7-3	TRBJ2-5	NA	TRBD2	TGTGCCAGCAGCTACACTAGCGGGGTCCAAGAGACCCAGTACTTC	CASSYTSGVQETQYF
TRBV7-2	TRBJ2-7	NA	TRBD2	TGTGCCAGCAGACCGACTAGCGGGGGGGACTACGAGCAGTACTTC	CASRPTSGGDYEQYF
TRBV7-3	TRBJ1-1	NA	NA	TGTGCCAGCAGCCCAGACGGGAAAGTGGGGAGGCGAGCTTTCTTT	CASSPDGKVGRRAFF
TRBV6-5	TRBJ1-3	NA	NA	TGTGCCAGCAGAAGAACTGCGCGGGGAAACACCATATATTTT	CASRRTARGNTIYF
TRBV5-1	TRBJ2-5	many	TRBD2	TGCGCCAGCAGCCCGGGGACTAGCGGGGAAGAGACCCAGTACTTC	CASSPGTSGEETQYF
TRBV2	TRBJ2-5	NA	TRBD2	TGTGCCAGCCTGGGGCGGGGGAGCCAAGAGACCCAGTACTTC	CASLGRGSQETQYF
TRBV5-6	TRBJ2-3	NA	TRBD2	TGTGCCAGAAGCTCGGGACTAGCGGGAGTCACAGATACGCAGTATTTT	CARSSGLAGVTDTQYF
TRBV2	TRBJ2-2	NA	NA	TGTGCCACGAACGACCAGAACACCGGGGAGCTGTTTTTT	CATNDQNTGELFF
TRBV6-2/TRBV6-3	TRBJ1-6	NA	NA	TGTGCCAGCAGTTACTCGAAGTCTAATAATTCACCCCTCCACTTT	CASSYSKSNNSPLHF
TRBV5-1	TRBJ2-1	NA	NA	TGCGCCAGCACCTCGCAGGGGCCAACCTACAATGAGCAGTTCTTC	CASTSQGPTYNEQFF
TRBV4-3	TRBJ2-1	few	NA	TGCGCCAGCAGCCTCGCCGATGAGGAGGCCTACAATGAGCAGTTCTTC	CASSLADEEAYNEQFF
TRBV7-8	TRBJ2-3	NA	TRBD2	TGTGCCAGCAGCCCTAGCGGGGGCAATTTTGATACGCAGTATTTT	CASSPSGGNFDTQYF
TRBV7-2	TRBJ2-7	few	NA	TGTGCCAGCAGCCCCGCCGCAAGTGAGCAGTACTTC	CASSPAASEQYF
TRBV7-2	TRBJ2-5	few	NA	TGTGCCAGCAGCTTCGCCCCAGGGTCTGAGACCCAGTACTTC	CASSFAPGSETQYF